This paragraph reports one T cell receptor (beta chain). This record comes from a study of stem cell transplantation in POMP-related autoinflammatory disease. Germline lookup yields CDR1 SGHNT and CDR2 YYREEE (reference sequence). This CDR3 has 15 amino acids. After removal of 6 bases from V and 5 bases from J, the junction contained 12 bases not matched to a gene. Measured with immunoSEQ multiplex PCR; TCRdb has only the in-frame clones, and not every one. The sample carries approximately 4,900 clones, 92% recorded once. V and J are TRBV5-4 and TRBJ2-7, with 9 bases fitting TRBD1. The sample was CD8+ T cells from PBMCs, taken after stem cell transplantation. The TCR sequence derives from a human patient with POMP-related autoinflammation and immune dysregulation (PRAID). Part of the T cell pool may stem from the graft donor. As DNA, the CDR3 is TGTGCCAGCACTCCACAGGGGGCGACAGTGGACGAGCAGTACTTC. Amino acid sequence: CASTPQGATVDEQYF.